The text below deals with one T cell receptor (beta chain). Its specificity is unknown. The sample holds other DNA sequences that translate to the same CDR3. After removal of 1 base from V and 2 bases from J, the junction contained 0 bases not matched to a gene. Germline assignment: CDR1 SGHTA and CDR2 FQGNSA. The CDR3 is made up of 14 amino acids. TCRdb keeps only in-frame clones here, not all; method: immunoSEQ multiplex PCR. This sample carries 160,000 or so clones, under 95% of them seen once, and the ten largest clones take around 4.6%. These data originate in a study of T cell responses to AZD1222 COVID-19 vaccine. Notes on the study in general: The reported proportion of spike-specific TCRs targeting unmutated variant regions was nearly half. It was only after the peak T cell response that any repertoires were sampled. White British ancestry dominated among donors, who included more females, and clonal diversity was possibly underestimated.

The sequencing here drew on peripheral blood, taken on day 0 of MenACWY control vaccination. The TCR sequence derives from an adult in good health. The chain links TRBV7-2 to TRBJ1-2, with TRBD1 identical over 8 bases. The CDR3 here is CASSLGQGNYGYTF. Written as DNA, the CDR3 is TGTGCCAGCAGCTTAGGACAGGGGAACTATGGCTACACCTTC.